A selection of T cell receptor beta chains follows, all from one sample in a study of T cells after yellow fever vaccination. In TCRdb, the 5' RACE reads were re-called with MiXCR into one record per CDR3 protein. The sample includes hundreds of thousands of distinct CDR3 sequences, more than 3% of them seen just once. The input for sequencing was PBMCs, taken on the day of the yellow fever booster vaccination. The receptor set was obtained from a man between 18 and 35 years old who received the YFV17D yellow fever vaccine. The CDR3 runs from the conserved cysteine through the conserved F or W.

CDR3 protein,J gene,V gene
CASSRQDSPLHF,TRBJ1-6,TRBV6-2/TRBV6-3
CASSADRWGTEAFF,TRBJ1-1,TRBV7-2
CASRRLAGLTDTQYF,TRBJ2-3,TRBV7-2
CASSWSGDSYNEQFF,TRBJ2-1,TRBV5-1
CASSSLTGSYQPQHF,TRBJ1-5,TRBV6-2/TRBV6-3
CASSYSRQPQHF,TRBJ1-5,TRBV6-2/TRBV6-3
CASSNHGNVNTEAFF,TRBJ1-1,TRBV28
CASRDRVNFENYGYTF,TRBJ1-2,TRBV19
CASSAGGSGELFF,TRBJ2-2,TRBV10-2
CASRRDSTYTGELFF,TRBJ2-2,TRBV6-5
CASSLGRGRGGATEAFF,TRBJ1-1,TRBV7-6
CASSTTGGGELFF,TRBJ2-2,TRBV7-2
CASSQESGGPVEQYF,TRBJ2-7,TRBV4-3
CASSMMGTEAFF,TRBJ1-1,TRBV9
CASSGRSGNRRAFF,TRBJ1-1,TRBV27
CASSQDLVGANEQFF,TRBJ2-1,TRBV4-3
CASSQDAINTQYF,TRBJ2-3,TRBV3-1
CASSPIIRVGYGYTF,TRBJ1-2,TRBV4-1
CASSSSDSKVARADTQYF,TRBJ2-3,TRBV28
CASSLGGAAPNKLFF,TRBJ1-4,TRBV7-2
CASRLAGGNEQFF,TRBJ2-1,TRBV6-5
CSGGTGTDTQYF,TRBJ2-3,TRBV29-1
CASSQDRGLAPSYNEQFF,TRBJ2-1,TRBV4-2
CASSDSRVTGELFF,TRBJ2-2,TRBV6-4
CASSSDRGPGYTF,TRBJ1-2,TRBV7-9
CASSTLGGVKSYEQYF,TRBJ2-7,TRBV28
CASGRGVSRQTNEKLFF,TRBJ1-4,TRBV9
CASSLVSGFGEQYF,TRBJ2-7,TRBV7-9
CASRPSGSYPEQYF,TRBJ2-7,TRBV6-5
CSARHEYTGELFF,TRBJ2-2,TRBV20-1
CASSFRTGGKRYGYTF,TRBJ1-2,TRBV7-2
CATTTGVDTEAFF,TRBJ1-1,TRBV6-1
CASSLALTGDGYTF,TRBJ1-2,TRBV7-8
CASSPWGGPYKGYTF,TRBJ1-2,TRBV25-1
CASSETTGSYNEQFF,TRBJ2-1,TRBV6-1
CASSLRDAQETQYF,TRBJ2-5,TRBV5-1
CSASPGHLGTGELFF,TRBJ2-2,TRBV20-1
CASSGQATYEQYF,TRBJ2-7,TRBV2
CATSDSWDNQPQHF,TRBJ1-5,TRBV24-1
CASSRPGQVTLSLIRF,TRBJ2-3,TRBV18
CASSPDYYNEQFF,TRBJ2-1,TRBV12-3/TRBV12-4
CASSVGQGQGAFTQYF,TRBJ2-3,TRBV5-1
CASSWSASTDTQYF,TRBJ2-3,TRBV12-3/TRBV12-4
CASSGVPSYNEQFF,TRBJ2-1,TRBV5-1
CASSLRETGGRSNTEAFF,TRBJ1-1,TRBV5-1
CASSFAGPGFF,TRBJ2-1,TRBV7-2
CASTWGDNQPQHF,TRBJ1-5,TRBV12-3/TRBV12-4
CASSPRGGGKLFF,TRBJ1-4,TRBV7-8